These 23 T cell receptor beta chains came from one sample sequenced in a study of T cells in Graves' hyperthyroidism and ophthalmopathy. Researchers took RNA transcripts and amplified the TCR beta CDR3 regions from them. TCR CDR3 underwent first-round RT-PCR with the HTBI primer set. TCRdb re-called the multiplex PCR reads through MiXCR, storing one row per CDR3 protein. The table lists 400,000 or so distinct CDR3 sequences, 12% to 15% of them singletons, with approximately 19% in the top ten. The sequencing input was blood. These receptor sequences come from a woman aged 55-69 years with Graves' ophthalmopathy.

This clonotype was found many times. V usage is TRBV20-1 and J usage is TRBJ2-1; D possibly corresponds to TRBD2 (6 bases). Germline V gives CDR1 DFQATT, CDR2 SNEGSKA (reference sequence). The CDR3 totals 12 residues. With 6 bases removed from V and 2 bases from J, the gap between germline ends came to 8 bases. The CDR3 DNA reads as TGCAGTGCGGAGGGGACCTACAATGAGCAGTTCTTC. Protein: CSAEGTYNEQFF.

The CDR3 loop reads CASSRTVSNTGELFF. DNA for the CDR3: TGCGCCAGCAGCCGGACAGTTTCGAACACCGGGGAGCTGTTTTTT. The V call is TRBV5-1, the J call TRBJ2-2; a possible D gene is TRBD1 (6 bases). The CDR3 covers 15 residues. Germline V CDR1 and CDR2: SGHRS, YFSETQ. The V and J ends lost 4 bases and 0 bases respectively, with 10 bases between them.

Ten or more counts support this clonotype. This chain joins TRBV12-3 or TRBV12-4 and TRBJ1-1; 9 bases match TRBD1. The CDR3 contains 14 residues. The V segment lost 7 bases and the J segment 1 base; nucleotides outside the gene matches: 4. The CDR3 DNA follows: TGTGCCAGCACCCGACAGGGGGGGAACACTGAAGCTTTCTTT. Its translation is CASTRQGGNTEAFF.

This clonotype has at least ten counts. This chain joins TRBV12-3 or TRBV12-4 and TRBJ1-5; TRBD1 matches at 7 bases. J was trimmed by 0 bases and V by 1 base; bases with no gene match: 6. The CDR3 sequence is 17 residues long. The CDR3 bases are TGTGCCAGCAGTTTAGGGCAGGGGGTACTTAGCAATCAGCCCCAGCATTTT. It is translated as CASSLGQGVLSNQPQHF.

This clonotype came up many times. The chain recombines TRBV5-6 with TRBJ2-2; D is ambiguous. This CDR3 is 14 amino acids long. CDR1 is SGHDT, CDR2 YYEEEE, per germline. Trimming shortened V by 5 bases and J by 1 base, and 9 bases separated the two germline ends. CDR3 region: CASRTRGNTGELFF. As DNA, the CDR3 is TGTGCCAGCAGGACAAGAGGGAACACCGGGGAGCTGTTTTTT.

This clonotype was observed many times. This chain uses TRBV20-1 with TRBJ2-1; 12 bases map to TRBD2. The CDR3 consists of 14 residues. Germline V gene lookup returns CDR1 DFQATT and CDR2 SNEGSKA (reference sequence). In DNA form, the CDR3 reads TGCCGACCCTCGACTAGCGGGAGCCCCAATGAGCAGTTCTTC. Translating gives CRPSTSGSPNEQFF.

This clonotype was seen a handful of times. A much larger clone differs from this one at a single base, so this may be a read error. The CDR3 does not close with the conserved phenylalanine or tryptophan, likely indicating a read error. This CDR3 reads CASSSPRGRVANYGYTL. The CDR3 DNA follows: TGTGCCAGCAGTTCCCCCCGTGGCAGGGTAGCTAACTATGGCTACACCCTC. The chain employs TRBV28 and TRBJ1-2, with a possible D match to TRBD1 (5 bases). Trimming left V 4 bases short and J 0 bases short, with 18 bases between. Germline CDR1 is MDHEN and CDR2 is SYDVKM. This CDR3 region has 17 residues.

This clonotype has more than one count but fewer than ten. J is TRBJ2-2 and V is TRBV4-1; 9 bases map to TRBD2. Trimming cost V 1 base and J 6 bases; bases outside gene matches: 6. CDR3 length: 16 residues. CDR1 is MGHRA, CDR2 YSYEKL, per germline. CDR3 amino acids: CASSQVSGSKAGELFF. Written as DNA, the CDR3 is TGCGCCAGCAGCCAAGTTAGCGGGAGTAAGGCCGGGGAGCTGTTTTTT.

About this clonotype itself: A single base separates this from a much larger clone, so it may be a read error. Lacking the conserved final phenylalanine or tryptophan, this CDR3 likely reflects a read error. V and J are TRBV7-8 and TRBJ2-5; D gene unclear. Trimming pared 5 bases from V and 0 bases from J, leaving 13 bases between. Germline CDR1 is SGHVS and CDR2 is FQNEAQ. The CDR3 extends over 15 amino acids. The CDR3 sequence is CASSPPTADQETQYS. CDR3 nucleotides: TGTGCCAGCAGCCCCCCAACCGCGGACCAAGAGACCCAGTACTCC.

The genes are TRBV4-1 and TRBJ2-3; 7 bases map to TRBD2. Germline assignment: CDR1 MGHRA and CDR2 YSYEKL. V lost 4 bases, J lost 10 bases, and 20 bases stayed unmatched. CDR3 length: 17 residues. The CDR3 bases are TGCGCCAGCAGCCCGAGCCCGGGGCGGGAGATAGGGTTTGCGCAGTATTTT. Translation gives CASSPSPGREIGFAQYF.

This clonotype was seen more than once but under ten times. The J gene is TRBJ2-3, the V gene TRBV9; D is unclear. Germline CDR1 and CDR2: SGDLS and YYNGEE. This CDR3 contains 13 residues. Trimming removed 0 bases at V and 8 bases at J, with 10 bases between. The CDR3 DNA reads as TGTGCCAGCAGCGTAGGAAGTTCTAGTACGCAGTATTTT. Translating gives CASSVGSSSTQYF.

The chain carries TRBV5-8 and TRBJ2-5, with no clear D. CDR1 SGHTS and CDR2 YDEGEE come from the germline V gene. This CDR3 region has 17 residues. The V end lost 0 bases, the J end lost 4 bases, and 19 bases lay between the germline ends. The CDR3 reads CASSLVVGPEVGETQYF. CDR3 sequence (DNA): TGTGCCAGCAGCTTGGTGGTTGGACCTGAGGTTGGAGAGACCCAGTACTTC.

The V call is TRBV12-3 or TRBV12-4, the J call TRBJ2-1, with 9 positions matching TRBD2. The DNA matches TRBJ2-7 better at its end, which makes the J call doubtful. The CDR3 is 15 amino acids. CDR3 DNA sequence: TGTGCCAGCAGTCCGGGACTAGCAGGGGCCAATGAGCAGTACTTC. Translating it yields CASSPGLAGANEQYF.

As to this clonotype: Its ends do not fully match the called genes, so a read error is possible. The chain has TRBV4-1 and TRBJ2-3, with TRBD1 matching 7 bases. This CDR3 is 16 amino acids long. The germline gives CDR1 MGHRA, CDR2 YSYEKL. The CDR3 nucleotides read TGTGCCAGCAGCCAAGATGGGCCAGGGGGAATTGGCACGCAGTATTTT. This codes for CASSQDGPGGIGTQYF.

This clonotype appeared a few times. The chain couples TRBV18 to TRBJ2-1; 14 bases are a match to TRBD2. The length of the CDR3 is 16 residues. With 2 bases clipped from V and 9 bases from J, the junction kept 6 bases outside the gene matches. Germline V lookup: CDR1 KGHSH, CDR2 LQKENI. In DNA, the CDR3 is TGTGCCAGCTCACCAGGGACTAGCGGGAGAGGGGGTGAGCAGTTCTTC. Translation: CASSPGTSGRGGEQFF.

This clonotype was seen ten or more times. The chain combines TRBV5-1 with TRBJ1-1; D is possibly TRBD1 (5 bases). CDR1 and CDR2 from the germline V gene are SGHRS and YFSETQ. The V gene lost 2 bases and the J gene lost 3 bases, with 11 bases spanning the gap. The CDR3 sequence is 14 residues long. The CDR3 bases are TGCGCCAGCAGCTTATCACGGGGACACACTGAAGCTTTCTTT. It yields the protein CASSLSRGHTEAFF.

The chain joins TRBV10-1 to TRBJ2-5; 8 nucleotides align to TRBD1. Germline CDR1 WNHNN, CDR2 SYGVQD (reference sequence). V shed 3 bases and J 5 bases; nucleotides not matched to a gene: 8. The CDR3 contains 15 residues. CDR3 coding DNA: TGCGCCAGCAGTGATGGAGGACAGGGCCAGGAGACCCAGTACTTC. As protein: CASSDGGQGQETQYF.

The chain links TRBV9 to TRBJ2-7; the D gene is possibly TRBD1 (6 bases). The CDR3 is 14 amino acids. Germline CDR1 SGDLS, CDR2 YYNGEE. The V and J ends lost 0 bases and 6 bases respectively, with 13 bases between them. CDR3: CASSVDGGPGEQYF. CDR3 nucleotide sequence: TGTGCCAGCAGCGTAGATGGGGGCCCGGGCGAGCAGTACTTC.

For this clonotype: The germline gene is not matched at one end of the junction; a read error may be the cause. J is TRBJ2-1 and V is TRBV15, with unresolved D. This CDR3 spans 15 amino acids. CDR1 is LNHNV, CDR2 YYDKDF, per germline (reference sequence). Written as DNA, the CDR3 is TGTGTCACCAGCAGAGATATAGGGCATAACAATGAGCAGTTCTTC. Protein product: CVTSRDIGHNNEQFF.

At least ten counts were recorded for this clonotype. The genes are TRBV28 and TRBJ2-7, with 8 bases that match TRBD1. Germline CDR1 MDHEN, CDR2 SYDVKM. The CDR3 loop spans 15 amino acids. V shed 6 bases, J shed 0 bases, and the junction held 7 bases outside the gene matches. CDR3 in amino acids: CASSPDRVNSYEQYF. CDR3 nucleotide sequence: TGTGCCAGCAGCCCGGACAGGGTAAACTCCTACGAGCAGTACTTC.

This clonotype was counted at least ten times. The V call is TRBV2, the J call TRBJ1-5, with TRBD1 identical over 9 bases. The CDR3 totals 14 residues. CDR1 is SNHLY and CDR2 is FYNNEI in the germline V gene. The V and J ends lost 6 bases and 7 bases, in that order; junction bases with no gene match: 7. CDR3 residues: CASREDRGKQPQHF. The CDR3 DNA reads TGTGCCAGCAGGGAGGACAGGGGAAAACAGCCCCAGCATTTT.

This clonotype was counted only a few times. A much larger clone differs by one base, so this may be a read error. This chain joins TRBV20-1 and TRBJ1-5; no clear D gene. The germline gives CDR1 DFQATT, CDR2 SNEGSKA (reference sequence). There are 16 residues in the CDR3. The CDR3 spells CSARMGTLYSNRPQHF. The CDR3 DNA sequence: TGCAGTGCTAGAATGGGTACACTTTATAGCAATCGGCCCCAGCATTTT.

V and J are TRBV6-1 and TRBJ1-4; D remains ambiguous. Trimming took off 1 base at V and 0 bases at J, with 15 bases between the two ends. Germline V CDR1 and CDR2: MNHNS, SASEGT. This CDR3 has 18 residues. The CDR3 spells CASSEVKWIGATNEKLFF. The CDR3 bases are TGTGCCAGCAGTGAAGTAAAGTGGATAGGAGCAACTAATGAAAAACTGTTTTTT.